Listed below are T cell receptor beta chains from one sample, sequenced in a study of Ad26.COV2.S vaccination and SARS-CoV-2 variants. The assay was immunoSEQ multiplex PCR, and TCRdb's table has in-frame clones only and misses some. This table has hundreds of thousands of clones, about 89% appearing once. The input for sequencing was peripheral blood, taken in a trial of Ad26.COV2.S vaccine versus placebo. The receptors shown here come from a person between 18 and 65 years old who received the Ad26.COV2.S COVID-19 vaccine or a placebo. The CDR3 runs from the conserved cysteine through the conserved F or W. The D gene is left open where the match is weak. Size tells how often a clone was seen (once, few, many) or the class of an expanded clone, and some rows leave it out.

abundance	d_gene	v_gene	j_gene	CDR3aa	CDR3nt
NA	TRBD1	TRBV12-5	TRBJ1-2	CASGPGQGGGYTF	TGTGCTAGTGGTCCCGGACAGGGCGGTGGCTACACCTTC
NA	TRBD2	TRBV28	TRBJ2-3	CASSPWVSGGTDTQYF	TGTGCCAGCAGCCCTTGGGTTAGCGGGGGCACAGATACGCAGTATTTT
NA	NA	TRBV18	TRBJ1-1	CASSPSFPFEAFF	TGTGCCAGCTCACCAAGTTTTCCGTTTGAAGCTTTCTTT
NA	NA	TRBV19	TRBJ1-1	CASSISPTANTEAFF	TGTGCCAGTAGTATATCCCCGACAGCGAACACTGAAGCTTTCTTT
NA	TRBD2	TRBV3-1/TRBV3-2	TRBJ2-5	CASSQALAGSQETQYF	TGTGCCAGCAGCCAAGCGCTAGCGGGGAGCCAAGAGACCCAGTACTTC
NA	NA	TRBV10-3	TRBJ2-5	CAISDWRGDQETQYF	TGTGCCATCAGTGATTGGCGGGGAGACCAAGAGACCCAGTACTTC
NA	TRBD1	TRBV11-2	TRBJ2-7	CASSLEAGGTISYEQYF	TGTGCCAGCAGCTTAGAGGCAGGGGGCACGATTTCCTACGAGCAGTACTTC
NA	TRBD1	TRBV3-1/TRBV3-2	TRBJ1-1	CASSLPDRAVTEAFF	TGTGCCAGCAGCCTCCCGGACAGGGCGGTCACTGAAGCTTTCTTT
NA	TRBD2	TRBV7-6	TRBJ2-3	CASSPLAGTDTQYF	TGTGCCAGCAGTCCTTTAGCGGGGACAGATACGCAGTATTTT
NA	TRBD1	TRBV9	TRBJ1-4	CASSVGGQSNEKLFF	TGTGCCAGCAGCGTAGGGGGACAGTCTAATGAAAAACTGTTTTTT
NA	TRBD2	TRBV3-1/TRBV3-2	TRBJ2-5	CASSQETSGRGQETQYF	TGTGCCAGCAGCCAAGAGACTAGCGGGAGAGGCCAAGAGACCCAGTACTTC
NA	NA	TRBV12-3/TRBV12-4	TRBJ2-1	CASSIYSGNEQFF	TGTGCCAGCAGTATCTACAGTGGCAATGAGCAGTTCTTC
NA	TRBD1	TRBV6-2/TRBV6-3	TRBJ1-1	CASSYSSQSTGGRTEAFF	TGTGCCAGCAGTTACTCGAGCCAATCTACAGGGGGGAGGACTGAAGCTTTCTTT
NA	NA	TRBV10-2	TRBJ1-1	CASSEQEVPSTEAFF	TGCGCCAGCAGTGAGCAGGAGGTTCCTTCCACTGAAGCTTTCTTT
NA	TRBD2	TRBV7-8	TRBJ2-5	CASSPSAGGGQETQYF	TGTGCCAGCAGCCCCTCAGCTGGGGGGGGCCAAGAGACCCAGTACTTC
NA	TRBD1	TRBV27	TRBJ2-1	CASSFPTYGTGYNEQFF	TGTGCCAGCAGTTTCCCGACCTACGGGACAGGGTACAATGAGCAGTTCTTC
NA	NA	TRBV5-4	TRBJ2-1	CASSPGLEQFF	TGTGCCAGCAGCCCCGGGCTGGAGCAGTTCTTC
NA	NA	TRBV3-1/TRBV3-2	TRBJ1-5	CASSPRGSNQPQHF	TGTGCCAGCAGCCCTAGGGGTAGCAATCAGCCCCAGCATTTT
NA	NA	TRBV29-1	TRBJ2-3	CSVEEGASDTQYF	TGCAGCGTTGAGGAGGGGGCATCAGATACGCAGTATTTT
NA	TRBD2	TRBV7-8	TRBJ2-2	CASSARAGVVGELFF	TGTGCCAGCAGCGCCCGAGCGGGAGTGGTCGGGGAGCTGTTTTTT
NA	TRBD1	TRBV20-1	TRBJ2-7	CSASLVEGTGNIDEQYF	TGCAGTGCTAGTCTCGTTGAGGGGACAGGGAATATCGACGAGCAGTACTTC
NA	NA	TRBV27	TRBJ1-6	CASRLRDSYNSPLHF	TGTGCCAGCCGACTCCGGGACTCCTATAATTCACCCCTCCACTTT
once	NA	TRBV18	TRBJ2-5	CASSLMDRRDETQYF	TGTGCCAGCTCACTAATGGACCGTCGGGATGAGACCCAGTACTTC
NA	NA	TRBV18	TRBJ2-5	CASSLGTAGVETQYF	TGTGCCAGCTCTCTCGGGACAGCGGGAGTTGAGACCCAGTACTTC
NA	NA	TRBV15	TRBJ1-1	CATSRDVGGLQLNTEAFF	TGTGCCACCAGCAGAGATGTCGGGGGACTGCAGTTGAACACTGAAGCTTTCTTT
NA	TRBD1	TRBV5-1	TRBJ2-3	CASSLGQGISDTQYF	TGCGCCAGCAGCTTGGGACAGGGGATATCGGATACGCAGTATTTT
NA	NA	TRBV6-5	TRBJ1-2	CASSYSGGLANYGYTF	TGTGCCAGCAGTTACTCCGGGGGGCTAGCTAACTATGGCTACACCTTC
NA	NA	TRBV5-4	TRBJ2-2	CASSSEGSPGELFF	TGTGCCAGCAGCTCGGAGGGGTCTCCCGGGGAGCTGTTTTTT
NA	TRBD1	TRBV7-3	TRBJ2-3	CASSWTGGTDTQYF	TGTGCCAGCAGCTGGACAGGGGGCACAGATACGCAGTATTTT
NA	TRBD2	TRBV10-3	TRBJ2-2	CAISSAVAGNTGELFF	TGTGCCATCAGTTCTGCGGTAGCGGGGAACACCGGGGAGCTGTTTTTT
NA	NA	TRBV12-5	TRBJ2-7	CASGSLGGYEQYF	TGTGCTAGTGGTTCCCTAGGGGGCTACGAGCAGTACTTC
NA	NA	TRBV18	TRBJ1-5	CASSAQGGGNQPQHF	TGTGCCAGCTCAGCACAGGGAGGGGGCAATCAGCCCCAGCATTTT
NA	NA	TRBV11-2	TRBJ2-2	CASSPTRGHTGELFF	TGTGCCAGCAGCCCCACGCGGGGGCACACCGGGGAGCTGTTTTTT
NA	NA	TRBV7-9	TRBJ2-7	CASSLDLWTFPEQYF	TGTGCCAGCAGCTTAGACCTTTGGACTTTCCCCGAGCAGTACTTC
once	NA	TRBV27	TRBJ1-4	CASRPGTGSATNEKLFF	TGTGCCAGCCGCCCGGGAACAGGAAGTGCAACTAATGAAAAACTGTTTTTT
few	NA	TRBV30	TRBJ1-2	CAWRKTPANYGYTF	TGTGCCTGGAGAAAGACACCGGCTAACTATGGCTACACCTTC